Listed below are T cell receptor beta chains from one sample, sequenced in a study of technical replicates of blood from a few donors. The method was immunoSEQ multiplex PCR; TCRdb's version includes in-frame clones alone and lacks a portion of them. Counted here are some 70,000 clones, 95% to 98% occurring once; the ten biggest clones make up 0.25% to 0.3%. Sequencing was performed on T cells isolated from PBMCs. Receptors were obtained from a human donor in good health. Each CDR3 is given with its conserved first and last residue. D genes are given only for firm matches. For some rows the clone size is stated as once, few or many, or as a class when expanded; others skip it.

>TRBV25-1|TRBJ1-1|.|.
CASEGVARGTTEAFF
TGTGCCAGCGAGGGCGTGGCCAGGGGCACCACTGAAGCTTTCTTT
>TRBV18|TRBJ2-1|.|TRBD2
CASSPQRSGRYGGEQFF
TGTGCCAGCTCACCACAACGTAGCGGGAGGTACGGAGGTGAGCAGTTCTTC
>TRBV6-5|TRBJ1-2|.|.
CASSYSNSGSGGYTF
TGTGCCAGCAGTTACTCGAACAGCGGGTCCGGAGGCTACACCTTC
>TRBV10-3|TRBJ2-1|.|TRBD2
CAISGEGAGYYNEQFF
TGTGCCATCAGTGGCGAGGGAGCGGGGTACTACAATGAGCAGTTCTTC
>TRBV2|TRBJ2-5|.|.
CASGGHRQETQYF
TGTGCCAGCGGGGGACACCGCCAAGAGACCCAGTACTTC
>TRBV5-1|TRBJ2-1|.|TRBD1
CASSFGQGAVDEQFF
TGCGCCAGCAGCTTCGGGCAGGGGGCGGTGGATGAGCAGTTCTTC
>TRBV6-1|TRBJ2-6|.|TRBD1
CASSEAPGQGVHVLTF
TGTGCCAGCAGTGAAGCTCCGGGACAGGGGGTCCACGTCCTGACTTTC
>TRBV27|TRBJ2-7|once|TRBD1
CASSGDREVNEQYF
TGTGCCAGCAGTGGGGACAGGGAGGTCAACGAGCAGTACTTC
>TRBV9|TRBJ2-5|.|TRBD2
CASSVVSGRLQETQYF
TGTGCCAGCAGCGTAGTTAGCGGGCGCCTCCAAGAGACCCAGTACTTC
>TRBV4-1|TRBJ2-3|.|.
CASRPGIQTDTQYF
TGCGCCAGCAGACCAGGGATTCAAACAGATACGCAGTATTTT
>TRBV28|TRBJ1-5|.|.
CASSFVYSNQPQHF
TGTGCCAGCAGTTTCGTGTATAGCAATCAGCCCCAGCATTTT
>TRBV7-2|TRBJ1-1|.|.
CASSLALGGTEAFF
TGTGCCAGCAGCTTAGCTTTGGGGGGGACTGAAGCTTTCTTT
>TRBV27|TRBJ2-7|.|.
CASSFERNYEQYF
TGTGCCAGCAGTTTCGAGCGGAACTACGAGCAGTACTTC
>TRBV6-5|TRBJ1-2|.|.
CASSSPPVVYGYTF
TGTGCCAGCAGTTCGCCGCCGGTTGTCTATGGCTACACCTTC
>TRBV7-3|TRBJ1-4|once|.
CASSLKHRATHEKLFF
TGTGCCAGCAGCTTAAAGCACAGGGCCACACATGAAAAACTGTTTTTT
>TRBV7-2|TRBJ2-2|.|TRBD2
CASSLTSGNLATGELFF
TGTGCCAGCAGCTTAACTAGCGGAAATTTGGCCACCGGGGAGCTGTTTTTT
>TRBV4-3|TRBJ1-4|.|.
CASSLALRSEKLFF
TGCGCCAGCAGCCTCGCCCTCCGGAGCGAAAAACTGTTTTTT
>TRBV7-8|TRBJ2-7|.|.
CASSLSLTYEQYF
TGTGCCAGCAGCTTATCACTAACCTACGAGCAGTACTTC
>TRBV29-1|TRBJ2-1|.|TRBD2
CSVLWTSGRSSYNEQFF
TGCAGCGTTTTATGGACTAGCGGCAGGAGCTCCTACAATGAGCAGTTCTTC
>TRBV6-5|TRBJ1-2|.|TRBD1
CASSQNRGGSSGYTF
TGTGCCAGCAGTCAGAACAGGGGAGGTTCGAGTGGCTACACCTTC
>TRBV25-1|TRBJ1-4|.|TRBD1
CASSELTGGVEKLFF
TGTGCCAGCAGTGAGCTTACAGGGGGCGTTGAAAAACTGTTTTTT
>TRBV28|TRBJ1-1|.|.
CASSLPGVTEAFF
TGTGCCAGCAGTTTACCAGGGGTAACTGAAGCTTTCTTT